This TCR beta chain was captured in a study of siplizumab effects on memory and regulatory T cells. Method: immunoSEQ multiplex PCR; TCRdb's copy keeps in-frame clones and lacks some. Found here are roughly 100,000 clones, 85% to 95% of them singletons; the top ten hold 12%. The sequenced material came from non-Treg CD4+ T cells sorted from blood. The clonotype was recovered from a human donor in good health.

Written as DNA, the CDR3 is TGTGCCAGCAGCTTGAGTGATAAGTCGACCGCTTTCTTT. It yields the protein CASSLSDKSTAFF. V gene TRBV5-5 combines with J gene TRBJ1-1, with unresolved D. V was shortened by 1 base and J by 11 bases, with 15 bases between the two germline ends. CDR3 size: 13 residues. Germline assignment: CDR1 SGHKS and CDR2 YYEKEE (reference sequence).